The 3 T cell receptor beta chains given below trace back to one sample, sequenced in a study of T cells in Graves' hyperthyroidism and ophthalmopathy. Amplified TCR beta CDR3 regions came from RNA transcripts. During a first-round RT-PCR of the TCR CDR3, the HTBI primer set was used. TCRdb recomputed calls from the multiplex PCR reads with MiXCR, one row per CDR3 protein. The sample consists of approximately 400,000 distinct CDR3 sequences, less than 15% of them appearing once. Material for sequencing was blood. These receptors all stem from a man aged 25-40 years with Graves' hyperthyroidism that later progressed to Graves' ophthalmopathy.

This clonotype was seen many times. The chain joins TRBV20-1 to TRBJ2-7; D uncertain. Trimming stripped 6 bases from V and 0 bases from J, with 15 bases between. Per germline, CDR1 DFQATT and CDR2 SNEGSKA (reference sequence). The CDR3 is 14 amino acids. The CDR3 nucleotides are TGCAGTGCGCCCCCCCGGCCGAGCTCCTACGAGCAGTACTTC. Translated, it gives CSAPPRPSSYEQYF.

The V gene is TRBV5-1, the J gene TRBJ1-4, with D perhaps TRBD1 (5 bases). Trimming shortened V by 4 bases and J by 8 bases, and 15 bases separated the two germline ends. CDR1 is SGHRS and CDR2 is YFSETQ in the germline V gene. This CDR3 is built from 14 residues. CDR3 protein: CASSAGPGGEKLFF. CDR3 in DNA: TGCGCCAGCAGCGCGGGACCGGGAGGGGAAAAACTGTTTTTT.

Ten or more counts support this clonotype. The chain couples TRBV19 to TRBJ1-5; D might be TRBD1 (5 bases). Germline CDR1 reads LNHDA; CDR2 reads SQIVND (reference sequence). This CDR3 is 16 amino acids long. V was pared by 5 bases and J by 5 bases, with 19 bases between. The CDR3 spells CASSLPNGQVDQPQHF. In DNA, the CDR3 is TGTGCCAGTAGTCTTCCCAACGGACAAGTCGATCAGCCCCAGCATTTT.